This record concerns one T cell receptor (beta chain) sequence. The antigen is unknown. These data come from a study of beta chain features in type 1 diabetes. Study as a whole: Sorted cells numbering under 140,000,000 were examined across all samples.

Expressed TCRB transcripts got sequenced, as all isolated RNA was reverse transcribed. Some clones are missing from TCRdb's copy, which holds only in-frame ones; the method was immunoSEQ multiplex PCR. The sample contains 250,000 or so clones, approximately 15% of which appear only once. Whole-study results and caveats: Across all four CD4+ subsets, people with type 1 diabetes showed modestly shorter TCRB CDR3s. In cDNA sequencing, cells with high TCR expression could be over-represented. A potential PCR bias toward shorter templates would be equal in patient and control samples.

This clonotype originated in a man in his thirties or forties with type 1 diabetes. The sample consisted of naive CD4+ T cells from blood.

Written as DNA, the CDR3 is TGTGCCAGCTCGAGACAGGGGGAGAGCAATCAGCCCCAGCATTTT. Its translation is CASSRQGESNQPQHF. This sequence joins TRBV2 and TRBJ1-5; 9 bases match TRBD1. This CDR3 is built from 15 residues. Germline assignment: CDR1 SNHLY and CDR2 FYNNEI. With V trimmed by 8 bases and J by 1 base, 6 bases remained unmatched.